Below, 21 T cell receptor beta chains from the same sample are listed, as sequenced in a study of T cells in localized non-small cell lung cancer (TCRdb year 2020). The library was built by means of the immunoSEQ multiplex PCR assay. TCRdb obtained this table from immuneACCESS and retained in-frame rearrangements with V and J assigned. These tables miss some clones; where compared with another copy, unresolved V genes account for less than half of the shortfall, and the remainder is unexplained. This sample holds tens of thousands of clones; roughly 88% were observed only once. Together, the top ten hold about 20% of the sample. The source was peripheral blood, collected before any cancer treatment. Source of these receptors: a male donor older than 55 with stage III squamous cell lung carcinoma.

This rearrangement joins TRBV7-9 to TRBJ1-3; D is undetermined. The V gene's germline CDR1 is SEHNR and CDR2 FQNEAQ (reference sequence). This CDR3 spans 18 amino acids. Trimming left V 2 bases short and J 8 bases short, with 25 bases between. The CDR3 loop is CASSLSAFVGLRADTIYF. Written as DNA, the CDR3 is TGTGCCAGCAGCTTATCGGCGTTCGTTGGACTCCGAGCGGACACCATATATTTT.

The chain recombines TRBV7-9 with TRBJ2-1; no reliable D call. Per the germline V gene, CDR1 is SEHNR and CDR2 is FQNEAQ (reference sequence). Deletions cut 4 bases from V and 8 bases from J, with 9 bases between. CDR3 length: 12 residues. CDR3 loop: CASSSNRHEQFF. CDR3 coding DNA: TGTGCCAGCAGCTCTAATCGCCATGAGCAGTTCTTC. The full variable domain, its missing parts supplied by reference TRBV7-9 and TRBJ2-1, is DTGVSQNPRHKITKRGQNVTFRCDPISEHNRLYWYRQTLGQGPEFLTYFQNEAQLEKSRLLSDRFSAERPKGSFSTLEIQRTEQGDSAMYLCASSSNRHEQFFGPGTRLTVL.

The chain employs TRBV6-1 and TRBJ1-1; 9 bases are a match to TRBD1. Per the germline V gene, CDR1 is MNHNS and CDR2 is SASEGT. V shed 7 bases, J shed 2 bases, and the junction held 8 bases outside the gene matches. This CDR3 contains 15 residues. CDR3 nucleotide sequence: TGTGCCAGCAACCCAAGGGGACAGGGAAACACTGAAGCTTTCTTT. The encoded protein is CASNPRGQGNTEAFF.

The chain couples TRBV30 to TRBJ2-3; TRBD2 aligns across 9 bases. J lost 9 bases, V lost 8 bases, and 6 bases had no gene match. CDR3 size: 11 residues. Looked up from germline, CDR1 is GTSNPN and CDR2 is SVGIG (reference sequence). CDR3 amino acids: CAGNSGGTQYF. In nucleotides, the CDR3 is TGTGCCGGCAATAGCGGGGGAACGCAGTATTTT.

The rearrangement links TRBV2 to TRBJ1-2; TRBD1 might be the D (5 bases). Trimming took off 7 bases at V and 6 bases at J, with 18 bases between the two ends. This CDR3 is 14 amino acids long. Germline V gene lookup returns CDR1 SNHLY and CDR2 FYNNEI. The CDR3 DNA reads TGTGCCAGCATCGGTAGGGGCAGCATTGATGGCTACACCTTC. Protein product: CASIGRGSIDGYTF.

This chain links TRBV28 with TRBJ1-5, with D tentatively TRBD1 (6 bases). CDR3 length: 18 residues. CDR1 MDHEN and CDR2 SYDVKM come from the germline V gene. Trimming left V 4 bases short and J 6 bases short, with 25 bases between. The CDR3 loop is CASSSTMRGTPGSQPQHF. The CDR3 nucleotides read TGTGCCAGCAGTTCCACCATGCGAGGGACACCGGGTAGTCAGCCCCAGCATTTT.

The chain recombines TRBV27 with TRBJ2-3; D gene ambiguous. Looked up from germline, CDR1 is MNHEY and CDR2 is SMNVEV (reference sequence). CDR3 length: 14 amino acids. V shed 4 bases and J shed 2 bases, with 10 bases lying between them. The CDR3 here is CASSSSRTTDTQYF. The DNA for the CDR3 is TGTGCCAGCAGTTCCTCTCGGACCACAGATACGCAGTATTTT.

The chain couples TRBV5-6 to TRBJ2-7; 11 bases are shared with TRBD2. Trimming took 3 bases from V and 3 from J; bases not matched to a gene: 5. This CDR3 has 15 residues. Germline CDR1 SGHDT, CDR2 YYEEEE. In DNA, the CDR3 is TGTGCCAGCAGCTCTCTGGGACTAGCGGTCTACGAGCAGTACTTC. This sequence encodes CASSSLGLAVYEQYF.

The rearrangement uses TRBV19 and TRBJ2-7; the match to TRBD1 covers 9 bases. Trimming removed 8 bases from V and 2 bases from J; junction bases left unmatched: 10. The V gene's germline CDR1 is LNHDA and CDR2 SQIVND (reference sequence). This CDR3 is 15 amino acids long. Here the CDR3 reads CASSRYGTGPYEQYF. CDR3 nucleotides: TGTGCCAGTTCCCGATACGGGACAGGGCCCTACGAGCAGTACTTC.

The chain employs TRBV7-2 and TRBJ1-3; 7 nucleotides line up with TRBD1. CDR1 is SGHTA, CDR2 FQGNSA, per germline. The CDR3 has 15 residues. Trimming cost V 5 bases and J 0 bases; bases outside gene matches: 4. CDR3 protein: CASSEGQPSGNTIYF. CDR3 nucleotide sequence: TGTGCCAGCAGCGAGGGACAGCCCTCTGGAAACACCATATATTTT.

The V call is TRBV7-6, the J call TRBJ1-1; 10 positions match TRBD1. J was trimmed by 1 base and V by 4 bases; bases with no gene match: 6. This CDR3 region has 16 residues. Germline V gene sequence: CDR1 SGHVS, CDR2 FNYEAQ. The CDR3 DNA reads TGTGCCAGCAGCTCGGGACAGGGGTTACCGAACACTGAAGCTTTCTTT. Translation gives CASSSGQGLPNTEAFF.

The J gene is TRBJ1-5, the V gene TRBV28; 9 nucleotides line up with TRBD1. The length of the CDR3 is 17 residues. Trimming removed 6 bases from V and 3 bases from J; junction bases left unmatched: 12. Germline V gene sequence: CDR1 MDHEN, CDR2 SYDVKM. CDR3 bases: TGTGCCAGCAGCCTCCTGCCGGGACAGGGATACAATCAGCCCCAGCATTTT. Translating gives CASSLLPGQGYNQPQHF.

This chain connects TRBV28 to TRBJ1-1; TRBD1 agrees at 9 bases. J lost 5 bases, V lost 4 bases, and 14 bases had no gene match. Germline V gene data show CDR1 as MDHEN and CDR2 as SYDVKM. This CDR3 spans 17 amino acids. The CDR3 reads CASSWRDRVRVRTEAFF. The CDR3 DNA reads as TGTGCCAGCAGTTGGAGGGACAGGGTGAGAGTTCGGACTGAAGCTTTCTTT. Full variable domain (missing parts from reference TRBV28 and TRBJ1-1): DVKVTQSSRYLVKRTGEKVFLECVQDMDHENMFWYRQDPGLGLRLIYFSYDVKMKEKGDIPEGYSVSREKKERFSLILESASTNQTSMYLCASSWRDRVRVRTEAFFGQGTRLTVV.

The chain is built from TRBV9 and TRBJ2-7, with 9 bases matching TRBD2. Germline CDR1 is SGDLS and CDR2 is YYNGEE. This CDR3 contains 14 residues. V gave up 3 bases and J gave up 4 bases; unmatched junction bases: 5. CDR3 amino acids: CASSAGLAGYEQYF. CDR3 in DNA: TGTGCCAGCAGCGCGGGACTAGCCGGATACGAGCAGTACTTC.

This chain links TRBV19 with TRBJ2-4, with D perhaps matching TRBD1 (6 bases). Germline V gives CDR1 LNHDA, CDR2 SQIVND (reference sequence). The germline V and J ends were trimmed by 9 bases and 8 bases, with 11 bases remaining between them. The length of the CDR3 is 11 residues. CDR3 nucleotide sequence: TGTGCCAGCAGGGGTGGGGACATTCAGTACTTC. Translating gives CASRGGDIQYF.

V usage is TRBV4-3 and J usage is TRBJ2-3; 7 bases match TRBD2. The length of the CDR3 is 17 residues. V lost 0 bases to trimming and J lost 2 bases; unmatched junction nucleotides: 8. The V gene's germline CDR1 is LGHNA and CDR2 YSLEER. The CDR3 DNA follows: TGCGCCAGCAGCCAAGATTGGAGCGGGGCCCCCACAGATACGCAGTATTTT. This gives the protein CASSQDWSGAPTDTQYF.

The chain has TRBV11-2 and TRBJ2-2; TRBD1 aligns across 7 bases. The CDR3 consists of 14 residues. Germline V gene lookup returns CDR1 SGHAT and CDR2 FQNNGV. V was pared by 5 bases and J by 8 bases, with 8 bases of the junction left unmatched. The CDR3 DNA follows: TGTGCCAGCAGCAGTCGACAGGGCTCAGGGGAGCTGTTTTTT. Residues: CASSSRQGSGELFF.

The chain employs TRBV7-8 and TRBJ1-2; unclear D gene. The V gene lost 6 bases and the J gene lost 6 bases, with 20 bases spanning the gap. Germline loops: CDR1 SGHVS, CDR2 FQNEAQ. CDR3 length: 15 amino acids. The CDR3 nucleotides are TGTGCCAGCAGGCCCAATGGGCAGGACTTGAATGGCTACACCTTC. It translates to CASRPNGQDLNGYTF.

This chain uses TRBV5-6 with TRBJ2-7, with 10 positions matching TRBD2. The CDR3 contains 14 residues. Per germline, CDR1 SGHDT and CDR2 YYEEEE. J was trimmed by 2 bases and V by 4 bases; bases with no gene match: 3. CDR3: CASSLSGRAYEQYF. CDR3 coding DNA: TGTGCCAGCAGCCTGAGCGGGAGGGCCTACGAGCAGTACTTC.

This chain links TRBV6-5 with TRBJ1-1; D is unclear. The CDR3 is made up of 15 amino acids. CDR1 and CDR2 from the germline V gene are MNHEY and SVGAGI. Trimming pared 6 bases from V and 1 base from J, leaving 15 bases between. The CDR3 nucleotides read TGTGCCAGCAGGCGAGGACTGAGCGCGAACACTGAAGCTTTCTTT. The encoded protein is CASRRGLSANTEAFF.

The table lists this clone with a few counts. The V and J genes are TRBV6-5 and TRBJ1-2; D might be TRBD1 (6 bases). V was trimmed by 10 bases and J by 3 bases, leaving 18 bases between them. Germline V gene sequence: CDR1 MNHEY, CDR2 SVGAGI. The CDR3 covers 14 residues. CDR3 residues: CATQAGAGDYGYTF. Written as DNA, the CDR3 is TGTGCCACCCAGGCAGGGGCGGGGGACTATGGCTACACCTTC.